These 30 T cell receptor beta chains share one sample of origin, sequenced in a study of kidney transplant recipient with SARS-CoV-2 infection. TCRdb itself ran the reads through MiXCR, one entry per CDR3 protein. The data show roughly 250,000 distinct CDR3 sequences, around 30% seen once. The sequences come from a blood sample, collected at baseline and between days 110 and 120 from a kidney transplant recipient. These receptor sequences come from a male patient aged 25 to 39 who had COVID-19 and was a kidney transplant recipient. Among the T cells, some may be from the graft donor.

Remarks on this clonotype: A read error is possible here, since a much larger clone lies one base away. The rearrangement joins TRBV16 to TRBJ2-3; TRBD2 is a possible D gene (6 bases). V lost 7 bases and J 0 bases, leaving 23 bases between the germline ends. Germline V gives CDR1 KGHSY, CDR2 FQNENV. The CDR3 consists of 18 residues. The CDR3 loop is CASNHPGGQVFSTDTQYF. The CDR3 bases are TGTGCCAGCAACCACCCCGGAGGGCAGGTTTTCAGCACAGATACGCAGTATTTT.

This clonotype was observed a few times. V and J are TRBV20-1 and TRBJ2-3, with D perhaps TRBD1 (5 bases). Looked up from germline, CDR1 is DFQATT and CDR2 is SNEGSKA (reference sequence). Trimming took off 4 bases at V and 10 bases at J, with 18 bases between the two ends. The length of the CDR3 is 13 residues. The chain's CDR3 is CSATIFDSQAQYF. CDR3 sequence (DNA): TGCAGTGCTACGATCTTCGACAGTCAGGCGCAGTATTTT.

This clonotype was seen more than once but under ten times. This rearrangement joins TRBV6-2 or TRBV6-3 to TRBJ2-1, with TRBD2 matching 10 bases. The CDR3 runs 16 residues. Trimming at V came to 6 bases and at J to 9 bases, leaving 14 bases not matched to a gene. The germline gives CDR1 MNHEY, CDR2 SVGEGT. CDR3 protein: CASRKPSGRSPGEQFF. The CDR3 region has the DNA TGTGCCAGCAGGAAACCTAGCGGGAGATCCCCCGGTGAGCAGTTCTTC.

A few counts support this clonotype. The V gene is TRBV3-2, the J gene TRBJ2-5. TRBV3-2 is labeled a pseudogene. The CDR3 runs to 13 residues. The CDR3 sequence is CASSPSIQETQYF. The CDR3 DNA reads TGTGCCAGCAGCCCGTCGATTCAAGAGACCCAGTACTTC.

A word on this clonotype: Since a much larger clone is just one base distant, this may be a read error. The chain couples TRBV9 to TRBJ2-7; weak D call: TRBD1 (5 bases). The CDR3 sequence is 15 residues long. In germline, CDR1 is SGDLS, CDR2 YYNGEE. Between the trimmed V and J ends, which lost 5 bases and 0 bases, there was a span of 15 bases. The CDR3 is CASRAHRSSSYEQYF. The CDR3 DNA reads TGTGCCAGCAGAGCCCACAGGTCTAGCTCCTACGAGCAGTACTTC.

This clonotype was counted ten times or more. The rearrangement uses TRBV12-3 or TRBV12-4 and TRBJ2-7; the match to TRBD1 covers 8 bases. The CDR3 is 13 amino acids. With V trimmed by 7 bases and J by 5 bases, 7 bases remained unmatched. The CDR3: CASTPGQANEQYF. In DNA, the CDR3 is TGTGCCAGCACCCCGGGACAGGCGAACGAGCAGTACTTC.

Worth noting for this clonotype: A much larger clone lies a single base off, so this may be a read error. The chain couples TRBV10-2 to TRBJ1-2; D unclear. The CDR3 sequence is 17 residues long. Trimming removed 8 bases at V and 4 bases at J, with 26 bases between. CDR1 WSHSY and CDR2 SAAADI come from the germline V gene. The CDR3 DNA reads TGCGCCAGCGGTGGGGAGGCCACTTCTAGAAAGACCTATGGCTACACCTTC. It is translated as CASGGEATSRKTYGYTF.

Remarks on this clonotype: This may stem from a read error, because a much larger clone lies one nucleotide away. The genes are TRBV30 and TRBJ1-1, with D unclear. Germline CDR1 is GTSNPN and CDR2 is SVGIG (reference sequence). V was cut by 5 bases and J by 1 base, with 14 bases left in between. The CDR3 has 14 amino acids. CDR3 loop: CAWVPFGENTEAFF. DNA for the CDR3: TGTGCCTGGGTGCCTTTTGGGGAGAACACTGAAGCTTTCTTT.

Concerning this clonotype itself: A much larger clone lies a single base off, so this may be a read error. This chain joins TRBV7-9 and TRBJ2-7, with TRBD2 matching 7 bases. J gave up 2 bases and V 6 bases, and 10 bases lay outside the gene matches. The CDR3 sequence is 15 residues long. Germline-derived CDR1 and CDR2 are SEHNR and FQNEAQ (reference sequence). CDR3 sequence: CASSKDGGLTYEQYF. The CDR3 bases are TGTGCCAGCAGTAAGGACGGGGGGTTGACCTACGAGCAGTACTTC.

This clonotype was observed a single time. Being one base from a much bigger clone, this may be a read error. The V gene is TRBV6-6, the J gene TRBJ1-5; possibly TRBD1 for D (5 bases). In germline, CDR1 is MNHNY, CDR2 SVGAGI (reference sequence). This CDR3 spans 14 amino acids. The CDR3 DNA follows: TGTGCCAGCAATTACTCCGGGGGAGATCAGCCCCAGCATTTT. Translation gives CASNYSGGDQPQHF.

This clonotype was detected ten times or more. This chain uses TRBV2 with TRBJ1-2; possibly TRBD1 for D (6 bases). From germline, CDR1 is SNHLY and CDR2 FYNNEI. Trimming pared 6 bases from V and 4 bases from J, leaving 12 bases between. CDR3 length: 13 amino acids. CDR3 in amino acids: CASRVGGGYGYTF. CDR3 DNA: TGTGCCAGCAGAGTAGGGGGGGGCTATGGCTACACCTTC.

This clonotype was observed many times. The rearrangement links TRBV19 to TRBJ1-5, with D possibly being TRBD1 (5 bases). The CDR3 spans 15 residues. Trimming left V 3 bases short and J 7 bases short, with 16 bases between. CDR1 and CDR2 (germline): LNHDA, SQIVND (reference sequence). CDR3 sequence reads: CASSITSGYGQPQHF. The CDR3 DNA reads TGTGCCAGTAGTATTACGTCAGGGTACGGCCAGCCCCAGCATTTT.

This clonotype is deemed large. The chain combines TRBV9 with TRBJ2-7; D gene uncertain. The CDR3 runs to 13 residues. Germline CDR1 reads SGDLS; CDR2 reads YYNGEE. Trimming stripped 4 bases from V and 1 base from J, with 9 bases between. CDR3 in amino acids: CASSHGSSYEQYF. The CDR3, as DNA: TGTGCCAGCAGCCACGGGTCTTCCTACGAGCAGTACTTC.

The chain couples TRBV28 to TRBJ2-3, with 12 bases fitting TRBD2. Looked up from germline, CDR1 is MDHEN and CDR2 is SYDVKM. V trimming: 3 bases; J trimming: 4 bases; junction bases outside the gene matches: 17. The CDR3 is made up of 20 amino acids. The CDR3 sequence: CASSFYPLASGRAIPDTQYF. The DNA of the CDR3 is TGTGCCAGCAGTTTCTATCCCTTGGCTAGCGGGAGGGCCATACCAGATACGCAGTATTTT.

This clonotype has ten or more counts. The rearrangement joins TRBV11-3 to TRBJ2-4, with TRBD2 matching 11 bases. The DNA end is a closer match to TRBJ2-7, so the J assignment may be wrong. Germline CDR1 reads SGHNT; CDR2 reads YENEEA. CDR3 length: 15 residues. This CDR3 is CASSGTSGRAHEQYF. The CDR3 nucleotides are TGTGCCAGCAGCGGGACTAGCGGCAGGGCCCACGAGCAGTACTTC.

This clonotype was seen repeatedly, ten times or more. The CDR3 reads CASSLDISLHF. In DNA, the CDR3 is TGTGCCAGCAGCTTGGACATTTCCCTCCACTTT. The rearrangement links TRBV5-5 to TRBJ1-6, with D hard to call. V dropped 0 bases and J dropped 14 bases, with 6 bases sitting between them. CDR3 length: 11 amino acids. Germline V gene sequence: CDR1 SGHKS, CDR2 YYEKEE (reference sequence).

To note about this clonotype: A much larger clone is a single base away; this may be a read error. CDR3 sequence: CASSSGRLNAEAFF. CDR3 DNA sequence: TGCGCCAGCAGCTCCGGACGGTTGAACGCTGAAGCTTTCTTT. The rearrangement links TRBV5-1 to TRBJ1-1; no clear D. Germline lookup yields CDR1 SGHRS and CDR2 YFSETQ. This CDR3 region has 14 residues.

This clonotype was seen at least ten times. The rearrangement joins TRBV19 to TRBJ1-5, with TRBD1 matching 7 bases. The CDR3 is made up of 14 amino acids. Trimming removed 5 bases from V and 4 bases from J; junction bases left unmatched: 5. Germline lookup yields CDR1 LNHDA and CDR2 SQIVND (reference sequence). The CDR3 coding sequence is TGTGCCAGTAGTGTTCTACAGGGGAATCAGCCCCAGCATTTT. Encoded protein: CASSVLQGNQPQHF.

This clonotype was counted many times. V gene TRBV12-3 or TRBV12-4 combines with J gene TRBJ2-1; D is perhaps TRBD2 (6 bases). The CDR3 sequence is 15 residues long. The V and J ends lost 3 bases and 6 bases respectively, with 15 bases between them. The CDR3 coding sequence is TGTGCCAGCAGTTTGTCGGCGGGGCGGTTCAATGAGCAGTTCTTC. Translation: CASSLSAGRFNEQFF.

Comment on this clonotype: Being one base from a much bigger clone, this may be a read error. The chain employs TRBV30 and TRBJ2-7, with D perhaps matching TRBD1 or TRBD2 (5 bases each). CDR1 is GTSNPN and CDR2 is SVGIG in the germline V gene (reference sequence). The V end lost 5 bases, the J end lost 3 bases, and 11 bases lay between the germline ends. The CDR3 is 12 amino acids. The CDR3 protein is CAWGTGFYEQYF. CDR3 nucleotides: TGTGCCTGGGGGACGGGTTTCTACGAGCAGTACTTC. Full variable domain (rest looked up from reference TRBV30 and TRBJ2-7): SQTIHQWPATLVQPVGSPLSLECTVEGTSNPNLYWYRQAAGRGLQLLFYSVGIGQISSEVPQNLSASRPQDRQFILSSKKLLLSDSGFYLCAWGTGFYEQYFGPGTRLTVT.

This clonotype occurred many times. The chain couples TRBV15 to TRBJ1-2, with unresolved D. Germline V lookup: CDR1 LNHNV, CDR2 YYDKDF (reference sequence). The CDR3 has 16 amino acids. V lost 1 base, J lost 1 base, and 13 bases lay in between. The DNA for the CDR3 is TGTGCCACCAGCAGAGTGGGAGAACGAGTTAACTATGGCTACACCTTC. It specifies CATSRVGERVNYGYTF.

The sample holds many counts of this clonotype. The genes are TRBV7-1 and TRBJ1-2; D unresolved. TRBV7-1 is annotated as an ORF whose role is uncertain. V lost 5 bases, J lost 4 bases, and 23 bases lay in between. The CDR3 is 17 residues long. CDR3 DNA: TGTGCCAGCAGCAGGTTGGCTCACGAGGGAAAGACCTATGGCTACACCTTC. Translated: CASSRLAHEGKTYGYTF.

This clonotype was counted at least ten times. The rearrangement uses TRBV4-1 and TRBJ2-1; TRBD2 is a possible D gene (5 bases). The CDR3 covers 12 residues. Between the trimmed V and J ends, which lost 1 base and 11 bases, there was a span of 9 bases. From germline, CDR1 is MGHRA and CDR2 YSYEKL. CDR3 sequence (DNA): TGCGCCAGCAGCCAAGTCCGGGGTCAGCAGTTCTTC. Protein sequence: CASSQVRGQQFF.

As for this clonotype: A much larger clone is a single base away; this may be a read error. The J gene is TRBJ1-3, the V gene TRBV7-6; no firm D call. Germline-derived CDR1 and CDR2 are SGHVS and FNYEAQ. The length of the CDR3 is 15 residues. The V and J ends lost 1 base and 0 bases respectively, with 7 bases between them. The chain's CDR3 is CASSLGSFSGNTIYF. For the CDR3, the DNA is TGTGCCAGCAGCTTAGGGTCCTTCTCTGGAAACACCATATATTTT.

For this clonotype: A much more abundant neighbour one base away suggests this may be a read error. The rearrangement joins TRBV28 to TRBJ2-7; D unresolved. The CDR3 extends over 11 amino acids. Germline lookup yields CDR1 MDHEN and CDR2 SYDVKM. DNA for the CDR3: TGTGCCCGCAGTCGCCAGTACGAGCAGTACTTC. It specifies CARSRQYEQYF.

A word on this clonotype: With a much larger clone just one base away, this may be a read error. V usage is TRBV7-9 and J usage is TRBJ2-5; D is unresolved. The CDR3 is 13 residues long. The germline CDR1 and CDR2 sequences are SEHNR and FQNEAQ (reference sequence). The DNA of the CDR3 is TGTGCCAGCAGCTTGGGGTGGCAAGAGACCCGGTACTTC. Translation: CASSLGWQETRYF.

This clonotype appeared many times. The chain employs TRBV6-4 and TRBJ1-2; D is uncertain. The CDR3 contains 17 residues. From germline, CDR1 is MRHNA and CDR2 SNTAGT. Trimming left V 4 bases short and J 4 bases short, with 22 bases between. The CDR3 loop reads CASSVSHSHGKTYGYTF. The CDR3 DNA is TGTGCCAGCAGTGTGTCACACTCACACGGAAAGACCTATGGCTACACCTTC.

This clonotype was counted a few times. The chain has TRBV7-3 and TRBJ2-1, with 12 bases identical to TRBD2. The V gene's germline CDR1 is SGHTA and CDR2 FQGTGA. J gave up 5 bases and V 5 bases, and 7 bases lay outside the gene matches. This CDR3 comprises 16 residues. The CDR3: CASSPRTSGVHNEQFF. The CDR3 DNA sequence: TGTGCCAGCAGCCCACGGACTAGCGGGGTTCACAATGAGCAGTTCTTC.

At least ten counts were recorded for this clonotype. The genes are TRBV5-4 and TRBJ2-5; TRBD1 matches at 7 bases. This CDR3 spans 17 amino acids. Germline assignment: CDR1 SGHNT and CDR2 YYREEE (reference sequence). Trimming at V came to 4 bases and at J to 5 bases, leaving 17 bases not matched to a gene. DNA for the CDR3: TGTGCCAGCAGCCGCCGTGAGGGGGCGGACGTTTTGGAGACCCAGTACTTC. It yields the protein CASSRREGADVLETQYF.

This clonotype appeared a few times. The chain joins TRBV11-2 to TRBJ2-3; no clear D. The ends were cut back, 3 bases at V and 6 bases at J, with 7 bases in the middle. The CDR3 is made up of 12 amino acids. Germline CDR1 reads SGHAT; CDR2 reads FQNNGV. CDR3 protein: CASSFAADTQYF. DNA of the CDR3: TGTGCCAGCAGCTTTGCGGCGGATACGCAGTATTTT.